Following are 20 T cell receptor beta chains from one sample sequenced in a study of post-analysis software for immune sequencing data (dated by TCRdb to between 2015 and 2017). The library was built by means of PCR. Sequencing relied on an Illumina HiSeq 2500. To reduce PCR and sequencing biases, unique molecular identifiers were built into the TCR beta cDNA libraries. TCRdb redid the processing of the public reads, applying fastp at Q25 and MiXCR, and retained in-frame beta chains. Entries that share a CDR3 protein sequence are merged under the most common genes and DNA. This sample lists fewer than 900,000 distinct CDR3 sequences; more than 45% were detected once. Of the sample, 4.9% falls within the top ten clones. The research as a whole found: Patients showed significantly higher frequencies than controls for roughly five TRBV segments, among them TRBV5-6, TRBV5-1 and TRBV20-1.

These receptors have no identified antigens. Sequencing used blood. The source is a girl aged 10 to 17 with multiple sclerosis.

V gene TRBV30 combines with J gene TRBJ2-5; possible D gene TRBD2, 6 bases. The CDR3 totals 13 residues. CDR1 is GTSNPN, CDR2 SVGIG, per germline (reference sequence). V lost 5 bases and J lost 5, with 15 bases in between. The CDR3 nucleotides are TGTGCCTGGGGTAGGGAGGTAGGGGAGACCCAGTACTTC. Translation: CAWGREVGETQYF.

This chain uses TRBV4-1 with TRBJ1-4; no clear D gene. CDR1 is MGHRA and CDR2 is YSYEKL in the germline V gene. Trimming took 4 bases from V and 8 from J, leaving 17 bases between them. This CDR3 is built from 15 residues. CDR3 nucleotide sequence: TGCGCCAGCAGCCTACAAGACACGCGACGGGAAAAACTGTTTTTT. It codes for CASSLQDTRREKLFF.

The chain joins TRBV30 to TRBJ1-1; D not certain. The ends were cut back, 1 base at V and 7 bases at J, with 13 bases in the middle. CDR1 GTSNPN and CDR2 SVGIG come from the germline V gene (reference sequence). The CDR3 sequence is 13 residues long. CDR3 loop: CAWSAHGGDEAFF. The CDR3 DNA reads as TGTGCCTGGAGTGCCCATGGCGGTGATGAAGCTTTCTTT.

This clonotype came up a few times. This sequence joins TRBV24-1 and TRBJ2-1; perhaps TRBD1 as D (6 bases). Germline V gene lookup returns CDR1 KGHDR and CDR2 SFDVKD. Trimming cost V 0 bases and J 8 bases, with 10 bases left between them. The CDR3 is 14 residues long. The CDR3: CATSDLLGGDEQFF. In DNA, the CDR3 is TGTGCCACCAGTGATTTGCTTGGGGGCGATGAGCAGTTCTTC.

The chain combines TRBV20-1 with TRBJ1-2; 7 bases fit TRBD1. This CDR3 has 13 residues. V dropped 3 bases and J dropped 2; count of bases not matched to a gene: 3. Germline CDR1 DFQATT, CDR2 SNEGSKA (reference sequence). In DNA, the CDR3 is TGCAGTGCTAGGGCGGGACAGAACTATGGCTACACCTTC. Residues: CSARAGQNYGYTF.

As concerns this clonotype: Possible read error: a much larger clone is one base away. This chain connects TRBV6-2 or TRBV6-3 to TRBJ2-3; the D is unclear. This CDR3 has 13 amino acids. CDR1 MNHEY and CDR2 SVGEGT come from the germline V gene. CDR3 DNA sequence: TGTGTCAGCAAGGGCCTCCCGGCAGATACGCAGTATTTT. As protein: CVSKGLPADTQYF.

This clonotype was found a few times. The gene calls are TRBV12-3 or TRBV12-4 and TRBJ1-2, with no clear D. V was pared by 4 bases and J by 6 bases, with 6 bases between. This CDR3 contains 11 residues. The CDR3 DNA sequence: TGTGCCAGCAGTTGGAGCCATGGCTACACCTTC. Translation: CASSWSHGYTF.

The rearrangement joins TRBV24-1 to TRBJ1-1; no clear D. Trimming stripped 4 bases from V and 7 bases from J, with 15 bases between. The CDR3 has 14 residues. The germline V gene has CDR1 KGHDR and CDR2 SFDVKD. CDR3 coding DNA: TGTGCCACCAGTGACACAAGTCCATCTGGTGAAGCTTTCTTT. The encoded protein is CATSDTSPSGEAFF.

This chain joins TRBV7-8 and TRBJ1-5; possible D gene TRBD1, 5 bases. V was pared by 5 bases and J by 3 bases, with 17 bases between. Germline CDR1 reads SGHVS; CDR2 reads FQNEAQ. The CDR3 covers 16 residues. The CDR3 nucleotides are TGTGCCAGCAGCCCAGAGAGGGGTTTACCCAATCAGCCCCAGCATTTT. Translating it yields CASSPERGLPNQPQHF. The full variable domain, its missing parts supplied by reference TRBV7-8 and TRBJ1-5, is GAGVSQSPRYKVAKRGQDVALRCDPISGHVSLFWYQQALGQGPEFLTYFQNEAQLDKSGLPSDRFFAERPEGSVSTLKIQRTQQEDSAVYLCASSPERGLPNQPQHFGDGTRLSIL.

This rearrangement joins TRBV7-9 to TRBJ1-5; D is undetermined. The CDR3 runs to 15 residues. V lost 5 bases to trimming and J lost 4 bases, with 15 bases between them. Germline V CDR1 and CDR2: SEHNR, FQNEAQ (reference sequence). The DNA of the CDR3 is TGTGCCAGCAGCGGGGAGAACAGTAGAAATCAGCCCCAGCATTTT. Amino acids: CASSGENSRNQPQHF. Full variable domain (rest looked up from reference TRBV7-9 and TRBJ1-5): DTGVSQNPRHKITKRGQNVTFRCDPISEHNRLYWYRQTLGQGPEFLTYFQNEAQLEKSRLLSDRFSAERPKGSFSTLEIQRTEQGDSAMYLCASSGENSRNQPQHFGDGTRLSIL.

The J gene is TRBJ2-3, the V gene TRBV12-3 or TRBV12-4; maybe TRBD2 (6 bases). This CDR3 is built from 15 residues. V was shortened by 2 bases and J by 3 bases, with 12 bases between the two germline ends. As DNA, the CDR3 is TGTGCCAGCAGTTTACGCAGCGGAGGGACAGATACGCAGTATTTT. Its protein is CASSLRSGGTDTQYF.

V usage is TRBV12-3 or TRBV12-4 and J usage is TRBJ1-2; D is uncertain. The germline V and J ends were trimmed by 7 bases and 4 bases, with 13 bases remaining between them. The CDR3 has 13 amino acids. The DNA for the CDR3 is TGTGCCAGCAAAGGGCCCCCTGTCTATGGCTACACCTTC. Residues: CASKGPPVYGYTF.

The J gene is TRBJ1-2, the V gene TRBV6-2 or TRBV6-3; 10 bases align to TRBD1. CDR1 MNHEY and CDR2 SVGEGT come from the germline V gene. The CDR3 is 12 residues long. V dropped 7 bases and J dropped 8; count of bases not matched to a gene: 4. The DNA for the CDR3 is TGTGCCAGCACTGACAGGGGGCGAGGCTACACCTTC. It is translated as CASTDRGRGYTF.

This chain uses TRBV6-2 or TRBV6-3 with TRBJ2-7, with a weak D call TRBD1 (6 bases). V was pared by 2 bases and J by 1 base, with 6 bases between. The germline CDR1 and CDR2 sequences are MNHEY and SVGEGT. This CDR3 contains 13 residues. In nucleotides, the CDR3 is TGTGCCAGCAGTTACGACAGGTCCTACGAGCAGTACTTC. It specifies CASSYDRSYEQYF.

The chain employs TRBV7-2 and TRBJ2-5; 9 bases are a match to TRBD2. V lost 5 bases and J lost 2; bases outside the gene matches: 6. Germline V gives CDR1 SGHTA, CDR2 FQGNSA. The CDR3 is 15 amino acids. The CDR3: CASSARAGGQETQYF. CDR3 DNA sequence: TGTGCCAGCAGCGCTAGGGCGGGAGGGCAAGAGACCCAGTACTTC.

The DNA for the CDR3 is TGCGCCAGCAGCTTGACGGGACTAGCGGGTCGGCCCTACGAGCAGTACTTC. Translating gives CASSLTGLAGRPYEQYF. The chain employs TRBV5-1 and TRBJ2-7, with TRBD2 identical over 12 bases. The CDR3 loop spans 17 amino acids. Trimming at V came to 1 base and at J to 2 bases, leaving 7 bases not matched to a gene. CDR1 is SGHRS and CDR2 is YFSETQ in the germline V gene.

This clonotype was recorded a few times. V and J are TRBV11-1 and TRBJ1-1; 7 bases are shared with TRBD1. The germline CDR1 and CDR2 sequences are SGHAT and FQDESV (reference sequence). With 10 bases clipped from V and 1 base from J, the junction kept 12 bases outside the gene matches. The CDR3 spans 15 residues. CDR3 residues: CATTGDQPGNTEAFF. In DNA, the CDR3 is TGTGCCACAACAGGGGACCAACCTGGGAACACTGAAGCTTTCTTT. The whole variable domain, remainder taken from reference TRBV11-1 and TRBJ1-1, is EAEVAQSPRYKITEKSQAVAFWCDPISGHATLYWYRQILGQGPELLVQFQDESVVDDSQLPKDRFSAERLKGVDSTLKIQPAELGDSAMYLCATTGDQPGNTEAFFGQGTRLTVV.

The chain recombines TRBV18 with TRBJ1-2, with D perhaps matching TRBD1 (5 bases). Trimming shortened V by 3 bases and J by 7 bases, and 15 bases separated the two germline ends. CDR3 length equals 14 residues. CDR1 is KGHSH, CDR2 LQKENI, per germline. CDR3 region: CASSPSGTEGGYTF. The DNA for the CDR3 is TGTGCCAGCTCACCTTCCGGGACGGAAGGTGGCTACACCTTC.

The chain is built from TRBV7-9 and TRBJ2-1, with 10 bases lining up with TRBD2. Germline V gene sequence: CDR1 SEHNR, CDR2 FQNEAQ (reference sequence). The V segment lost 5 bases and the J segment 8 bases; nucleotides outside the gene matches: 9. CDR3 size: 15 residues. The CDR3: CASSRLAGVFDEQFF. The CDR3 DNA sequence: TGTGCCAGCAGCCGTCTAGCGGGAGTGTTTGATGAGCAGTTCTTC.

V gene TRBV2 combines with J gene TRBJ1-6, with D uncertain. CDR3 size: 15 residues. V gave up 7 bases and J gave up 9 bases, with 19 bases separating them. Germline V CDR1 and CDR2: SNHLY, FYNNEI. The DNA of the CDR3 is TGTGCCAGCATGAGCCACAGCGGTAGGACTTCACCCCTCCACTTT. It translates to CASMSHSGRTSPLHF.